The 3 T cell receptor beta chains below all came from one sample that was sequenced in a study of metastatic and nonmetastatic thyroid tumors. Until they underwent thyroid surgery, no patient had received any treatment. Using MiXCR, TCRdb reanalyzed the PCR reads. The sample holds 31,000 or so clones, less than 30% seen once. Sequencing used blood. Receptors originate from a female donor with papillary thyroid cancer or a benign thyroid nodule (not recorded which). Some clones in this sample may be carry-over from other donors' samples.

V is TRBV5-1 and J is TRBJ2-7; D is possibly TRBD1 (5 bases). V lost 0 bases and J 2 bases, leaving 9 bases between the germline ends. CDR1 is SGHRS and CDR2 is YFSETQ in the germline V gene. The CDR3 spans 14 residues. The DNA for the CDR3 is TGCGCCAGCAGCTTGGGGGCAGGGACCTACGAGCAGTACTTC. Its translation: CASSLGAGTYEQYF. Combining the CDR3 with reference TRBV5-1 and TRBJ2-7 gives the whole variable domain KAGVTQTPRYLIKTRGQQVTLSCSPISGHRSVSWYQQTPGQGLQFLFEYFSETQRNKGNFPGRFSGRQFSNSRSEMNVSTLELGDSALYLCASSLGAGTYEQYFGPGTRLTVT.

This clone was seen many times. The rearrangement joins TRBV7-3 to TRBJ2-2; 8 nucleotides match TRBD1. Germline V gives CDR1 SGHTA, CDR2 FQGTGA. Unmatched junction bases numbered 6, after V lost 4 bases and J lost 2 bases. CDR3 length: 16 residues. The CDR3 nucleotides are TGTGCCAGCAGCTCCTGGACAGGGAGCAACACCGGGGAGCTGTTTTTT. Translating it yields CASSSWTGSNTGELFF.

For this clone: Possible read error: a much larger clone is one base away. Here the CDR3 DNA reads TGTGCCAGCATCCTAGCGGGAGTCGGGGGAGGTGAGCAGTTCTTC. Translated, it gives CASILAGVGGGEQFF. The chain recombines TRBV5-4 with TRBJ2-1, with 10 positions matching TRBD2. Per germline, CDR1 SGHNT and CDR2 YYREEE (reference sequence). There are 15 residues in the CDR3. The V segment lost 6 bases and the J segment 9 bases; nucleotides outside the gene matches: 12.